A single sample gave rise to the 24 T cell receptor beta chains below, sequenced in a study of CD8 T cells in Susac syndrome. An input of about 0.5 to 1 ug of RNA was subjected to reverse transcription using random hexamers. TCRdb ran MiXCR on the immunoSEQ multiplex PCR reads and lists one entry per CDR3 protein. The table includes about 130,000 distinct CDR3 sequences, over 85% detected once. Sequenced: CD8+ T cells from PBMCs. The receptors were gathered from a human donor with multiple sclerosis.

The chain employs TRBV19 and TRBJ2-3; TRBD1 might be the D (5 bases). CDR1 and CDR2 from the germline V gene are LNHDA and SQIVND (reference sequence). V lost 6 bases, J lost 3 bases, and 13 bases lay in between. The CDR3 has 14 amino acids. For the CDR3, the DNA is TGTGCCAGTAGCCCGACCGACAGAACAGATACGCAGTATTTT. It translates to CASSPTDRTDTQYF.

This clonotype was seen more than once but under ten times. V usage is TRBV13 and J usage is TRBJ2-5; tentative D call: TRBD2 (5 bases). The CDR3 covers 13 residues. V was clipped by 5 bases and J by 2 bases, with 9 bases between them. In germline, CDR1 is PRHDT, CDR2 FYEKMQ (reference sequence). The CDR3: CASSLGIQETQYF. The CDR3 nucleotides are TGTGCCAGCAGCCTCGGGATACAAGAGACCCAGTACTTC.

This CDR3 is CASSFGTSGLETQYF. In DNA form, the CDR3 reads TGTGCCAGCAGCTTCGGGACTAGCGGGTTGGAGACCCAGTACTTC. This sequence joins TRBV11-2 and TRBJ2-5; TRBD2 aligns across 12 bases. The V gene's germline CDR1 is SGHAT and CDR2 FQNNGV. This CDR3 region has 15 residues. With 3 bases clipped from V and 5 bases from J, the junction kept 4 bases outside the gene matches.

V is TRBV9 and J is TRBJ2-1; 10 bases line up with TRBD2. The CDR3 covers 16 residues. Germline V gene lookup returns CDR1 SGDLS and CDR2 YYNGEE. V shed 5 bases, J shed 8 bases, and the junction held 13 bases outside the gene matches. The CDR3 is CASSIAGTSALHEQFF. CDR3 coding DNA: TGTGCCAGCAGTATTGCCGGGACTAGCGCTCTCCATGAGCAGTTCTTC.

This clonotype occurred a few times. The chain combines TRBV6-1 with TRBJ1-6, with D possibly matching TRBD1 (6 bases). This CDR3 has 14 residues. Trimming pared 8 bases from V and 7 bases from J, leaving 15 bases between. Germline CDR1 is MNHNS and CDR2 is SASEGT. CDR3 coding DNA: TGTGCCAGCGGATTGGGGGGCCAAAATTCACCCCTCCACTTT. Translating it yields CASGLGGQNSPLHF.

This clonotype was recorded only once. The V gene is TRBV25-1, the J gene TRBJ2-5; no reliable D call. V was trimmed by 0 bases and J by 6 bases, leaving 8 bases between them. The CDR3 runs to 13 residues. CDR1 is MGHDK and CDR2 is SYGVNS in the germline V gene. The CDR3 reads CASSEYTGQTQYF. DNA for the CDR3: TGTGCCAGCAGTGAATATACTGGGCAGACCCAGTACTTC.

V and J are TRBV5-6 and TRBJ2-2; D is perhaps TRBD1 or TRBD2 (6 bases each). Trimming stripped 1 base from V and 6 bases from J, with 10 bases between. CDR3 length: 14 residues. The V gene's germline CDR1 is SGHDT and CDR2 YYEEEE. The CDR3 spells CASSLRGAAGELFF. The CDR3 coding sequence is TGTGCCAGCAGCTTGAGGGGGGCCGCCGGGGAGCTGTTTTTT. The whole variable domain, remainder taken from reference TRBV5-6 and TRBJ2-2, is DAGVTQSPTHLIKTRGQQVTLRCSPKSGHDTVSWYQQALGQGPQFIFQYYEEEERQRGNFPDRFSGHQFPNYSSELNVNALLLGDSALYLCASSLRGAAGELFFGEGSRLTVL.

The chain recombines TRBV6-5 with TRBJ2-1; 9 bases agree with TRBD2. The CDR3 contains 15 residues. Trimming at V came to 2 bases and at J to 10 bases, leaving 9 bases not matched to a gene. Germline loops: CDR1 MNHEY, CDR2 SVGAGI. The CDR3 reads CASSYTAGGRGEQFF. The CDR3 region has the DNA TGTGCCAGCAGTTACACCGCGGGAGGGCGGGGGGAGCAGTTCTTC.

The chain recombines TRBV20-1 with TRBJ1-1; D may be TRBD1 (6 bases). The CDR3 has 13 amino acids. Germline CDR1 and CDR2: DFQATT and SNEGSKA (reference sequence). The CDR3 here is CSLRRGRGSVAFF. Here the CDR3 DNA reads TGCAGCCTCAGGCGGGGCAGGGGAAGCGTAGCTTTCTTT.

This sequence joins TRBV9 and TRBJ2-3, with 7 bases that match TRBD2. The CDR3 covers 14 residues. Per the germline V gene, CDR1 is SGDLS and CDR2 is YYNGEE. After removal of 6 bases from V and 6 bases from J, the junction contained 10 bases not matched to a gene. The CDR3 here is CASNGAGRIDTQYF. DNA for the CDR3: TGTGCCAGCAACGGCGCCGGGAGGATCGATACGCAGTATTTT.

This rearrangement joins TRBV10-3 to TRBJ2-3, with 7 bases identical to TRBD2. V trimming: 3 bases; J trimming: 6 bases; junction bases outside the gene matches: 9. The CDR3 sequence is 15 residues long. Germline V lookup: CDR1 ENHRY, CDR2 SYGVKD. The CDR3 here is CAISDSRLAIDTQYF. As DNA, the CDR3 is TGTGCCATCAGTGATTCGAGACTAGCTATCGATACGCAGTATTTT.

The gene calls are TRBV24-1 and TRBJ1-5; the match to TRBD1 covers 10 bases. The junction had 6 bases not matched to a gene; V was cut back by 9 bases and J by 5 bases. In germline, CDR1 is KGHDR, CDR2 SFDVKD. The CDR3 covers 14 residues. Here the CDR3 reads CATQDRGWDQPQHF. CDR3 DNA sequence: TGTGCCACCCAGGACAGGGGGTGGGATCAGCCCCAGCATTTT.

The V call is TRBV28, the J call TRBJ1-3; D ambiguous. Between the trimmed V and J ends, which lost 6 bases and 4 bases, there was a span of 19 bases. The CDR3 has 16 amino acids. CDR1 MDHEN and CDR2 SYDVKM come from the germline V gene. CDR3 sequence (DNA): TGTGCCAGCAGCAATTCCCGGGAGGTTGAGGGAAACACCATATATTTT. Residues: CASSNSREVEGNTIYF.

The chain recombines TRBV7-3 with TRBJ2-2; no reliable D call. The ends were cut back, 4 bases at V and 1 base at J, with 16 bases in the middle. The CDR3 length is 17 residues. The germline CDR1 and CDR2 sequences are SGHTA and FQGTGA. Written as DNA, the CDR3 is TGTGCCAGCAGCTCCCTACACGGGTCGTTGAACACCGGGGAGCTGTTTTTT. This sequence encodes CASSSLHGSLNTGELFF.

The genes are TRBV20-1 and TRBJ2-5, with 7 bases aligning to TRBD1. The trim removed 5 bases at V and 2 bases at J, leaving 5 bases unmatched. This CDR3 region has 13 residues. Per germline, CDR1 DFQATT and CDR2 SNEGSKA (reference sequence). This CDR3 is CSAWDRLQETQYF. CDR3 coding DNA: TGCAGTGCTTGGGACAGACTTCAAGAGACCCAGTACTTC.

This clonotype was detected only once. The chain joins TRBV9 to TRBJ2-2, with 8 bases identical to TRBD2. Germline CDR1 SGDLS, CDR2 YYNGEE. The CDR3 runs to 14 residues. The ends lost 4 bases at V and 6 bases at J; junction bases unmatched: 5. The CDR3 is CASSPAGDAGELFF. In DNA, the CDR3 is TGTGCCAGCAGCCCAGCGGGAGATGCCGGGGAGCTGTTTTTT.

The chain carries TRBV5-1 and TRBJ2-3, with 8 bases matching TRBD2. V lost 0 bases and J lost 5; bases outside the gene matches: 14. The CDR3 length is 18 residues. Per the germline V gene, CDR1 is SGHRS and CDR2 is YFSETQ. The DNA of the CDR3 is TGCGCCAGCAGCTTGGCTATGGCGAGCGGGGGAGAGAAAGATACGCAGTATTTT. Residues: CASSLAMASGGEKDTQYF.

The V and J genes are TRBV28 and TRBJ2-7; 10 bases agree with TRBD1. V dropped 6 bases and J dropped 2; count of bases not matched to a gene: 10. The CDR3 consists of 16 residues. Germline V CDR1 and CDR2: MDHEN, SYDVKM. The CDR3 region has the DNA TGTGCCAGCAGCTTCTTTGATGGGACAGGGGCCTACGAGCAGTACTTC. Translation gives CASSFFDGTGAYEQYF.

The V gene is TRBV5-1, the J gene TRBJ2-7; 8 nucleotides agree with TRBD1. The CDR3 has 15 residues. Germline V gene lookup returns CDR1 SGHRS and CDR2 YFSETQ. V dropped 4 bases and J dropped 4; count of bases not matched to a gene: 10. CDR3 sequence: CASSPGGTGLYEQYF. The CDR3 nucleotides read TGCGCCAGCAGCCCCGGAGGGACAGGACTTTACGAGCAGTACTTC.

J is TRBJ1-1 and V is TRBV7-9, with 8 positions matching TRBD1. This CDR3 has 14 residues. Germline V gives CDR1 SEHNR, CDR2 FQNEAQ (reference sequence). The ends lost 3 bases at V and 6 bases at J; junction bases unmatched: 6. The CDR3 protein is CASSFLGQGPEAFF. The DNA for the CDR3 is TGTGCCAGCAGCTTCCTAGGACAGGGCCCTGAAGCTTTCTTT.

The chain carries TRBV7-2 and TRBJ2-3; tentatively, D is TRBD2 (5 bases). This CDR3 has 15 residues. V was clipped by 2 bases and J by 2 bases, with 11 bases between them. Germline CDR1 reads SGHTA; CDR2 reads FQGNSA. CDR3 loop: CASSLRVSDTDTQYF. CDR3 nucleotides: TGTGCCAGCAGCTTAAGGGTTAGCGACACAGATACGCAGTATTTT.

The chain has TRBV4-1 and TRBJ2-7; 11 nucleotides match TRBD2. CDR1 MGHRA and CDR2 YSYEKL come from the germline V gene. This CDR3 contains 15 residues. The V segment lost 2 bases and the J segment 2 bases; nucleotides outside the gene matches: 2. CDR3 nucleotides: TGCGCCAGCAGCCAACTAGCGGGGGGTCCCTACGAGCAGTACTTC. Protein: CASSQLAGGPYEQYF.

The genes are TRBV20-1 and TRBJ2-7; 7 positions match TRBD2. This CDR3 spans 14 amino acids. The germline CDR1 and CDR2 sequences are DFQATT and SNEGSKA (reference sequence). The J segment lost 4 bases and the V segment lost 4 bases, leaving 10 bases of the junction unmatched. CDR3 nucleotides: TGCAGTGCTATCGTTGACGGGGGGATTTACGAGCAGTACTTC. This sequence encodes CSAIVDGGIYEQYF.

This clonotype was picked up one time. This chain joins TRBV6-1 and TRBJ2-3; TRBD1 matches at 7 bases. V lost 8 bases and J lost 4; bases outside the gene matches: 18. The CDR3 spans 17 residues. Germline lookup yields CDR1 MNHNS and CDR2 SASEGT. The CDR3 is CASHLGDSGASADTQYF. The CDR3 DNA reads as TGTGCCAGCCACTTAGGGGACAGTGGGGCGAGCGCAGATACGCAGTATTTT.